Below, one T cell receptor beta chain is given with its context. Its antigen is undetermined. Clones were read by immunoSEQ multiplex PCR, and TCRdb kept only the in-frame ones, dropping some. In the table there are some 170,000 clones, 90% to 95% of which are singletons. The CDR3 extends over 15 amino acids. The germline CDR1 and CDR2 sequences are SEHNR and FQNEAQ (reference sequence). Between the trimmed V and J ends, which lost 5 bases and 4 bases, there was a span of 17 bases. The data stem from a study of T cell responses to AZD1222 COVID-19 vaccine. Study-wide results and limits: AZD1222 recipients seropositive at baseline numbered only five to seven.

The TCR originated in an adult in good health. Sequencing was performed on peripheral blood, taken on day 0 of MenACWY control vaccination. The chain recombines TRBV7-9 with TRBJ2-5; weak D call: TRBD1 (5 bases). The CDR3 DNA is TGTGCCAGCAGCGTTCGACAGCCCAGTACAGAGACCCAGTACTTC. Translating it yields CASSVRQPSTETQYF.